This T cell receptor (beta chain) appears in the sequencing data of a study of T cells in Graves' hyperthyroidism and ophthalmopathy. Study overall: Peripheral blood specimens were obtained at initial diagnosis, prior to any treatment.

CDR1 LNHDA and CDR2 SQIVND come from the germline V gene (reference sequence). Trimming removed 6 bases from V and 6 bases from J; junction bases left unmatched: 10. The CDR3 is 15 amino acids. In making diagnoses, clinical symptoms, serum thyroxine and TRAb, thyroid ultrasound and orbital computed tomography were all used. PBMCs were obtained from 9.5 to 10 ml fresh peripheral blood. Amplified regions were TCR beta CDR3 sequences from RNA transcripts. HTBI primers were the set used in a first-round RT-PCR of the TCR CDR3. TCRdb re-derived calls from the multiplex PCR reads in MiXCR, one entry per CDR3 protein. The repertoire includes roughly 500,000 distinct CDR3 sequences, approximately 25% of them detected once, and about 11% sits in the top ten.

The sample was blood. V is TRBV19 and J is TRBJ1-3; TRBD1 matches at 8 bases. This clonotype was obtained from a woman aged 25-40 years with Graves' ophthalmopathy. The CDR3 region is CASREGTGRLNTIYF. CDR3 DNA sequence: TGTGCCAGTAGAGAAGGGACAGGACGACTAAACACCATATATTTT.